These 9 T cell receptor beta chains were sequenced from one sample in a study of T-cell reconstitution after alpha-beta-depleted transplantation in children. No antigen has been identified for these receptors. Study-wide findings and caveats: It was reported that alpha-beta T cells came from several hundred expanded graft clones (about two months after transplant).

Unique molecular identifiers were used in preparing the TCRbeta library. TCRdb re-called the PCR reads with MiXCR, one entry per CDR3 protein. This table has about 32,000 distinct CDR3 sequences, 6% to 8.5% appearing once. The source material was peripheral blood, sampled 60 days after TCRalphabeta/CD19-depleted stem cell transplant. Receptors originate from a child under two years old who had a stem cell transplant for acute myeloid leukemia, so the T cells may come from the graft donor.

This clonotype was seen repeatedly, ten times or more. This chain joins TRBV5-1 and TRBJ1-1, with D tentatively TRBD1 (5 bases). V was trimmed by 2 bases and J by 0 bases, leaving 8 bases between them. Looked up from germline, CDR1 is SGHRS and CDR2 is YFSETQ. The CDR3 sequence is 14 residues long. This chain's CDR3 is CASSFGAVNTEAFF. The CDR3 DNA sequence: TGCGCCAGCAGCTTTGGGGCCGTGAACACTGAAGCTTTCTTT.

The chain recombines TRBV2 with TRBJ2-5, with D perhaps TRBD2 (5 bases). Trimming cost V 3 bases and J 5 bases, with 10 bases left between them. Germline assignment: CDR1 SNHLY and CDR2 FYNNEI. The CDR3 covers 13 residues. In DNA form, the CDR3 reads TGTGCCAGCAGTGAGGAGGCCGGGGAGACCCAGTACTTC. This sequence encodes CASSEEAGETQYF.

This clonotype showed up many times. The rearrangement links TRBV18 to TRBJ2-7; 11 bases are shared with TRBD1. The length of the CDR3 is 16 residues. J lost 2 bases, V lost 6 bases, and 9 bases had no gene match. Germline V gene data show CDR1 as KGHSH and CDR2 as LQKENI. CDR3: CASSPDRGRKPYEQYF. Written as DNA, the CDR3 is TGTGCCAGCTCCCCGGACAGGGGGCGAAAACCCTACGAGCAGTACTTC.

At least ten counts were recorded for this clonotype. In DNA form, the CDR3 reads TGTGCCATCAGCGGCGTTAAGGGGGATGCAACTAATGAAAAACTGTTTTTT. Residues: CAISGVKGDATNEKLFF. The V and J genes are TRBV10-3 and TRBJ1-4; D possibly corresponds to TRBD1 (6 bases). Germline V lookup: CDR1 ENHRY, CDR2 SYGVKD. This CDR3 has 17 residues. The V end was cut by 6 bases, the J end by 0 bases, with 17 bases between.

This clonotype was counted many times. CDR3 region: CASNPSGAGGKQFF. Here the CDR3 DNA reads TGTGCCAGCAATCCAAGTGGGGCGGGGGGGAAACAGTTCTTC. The chain combines TRBV9 with TRBJ2-1; 9 positions match TRBD2. The ends lost 6 bases at V and 13 bases at J; junction bases unmatched: 14. Germline V gene lookup returns CDR1 SGDLS and CDR2 YYNGEE. The length of the CDR3 is 14 residues.

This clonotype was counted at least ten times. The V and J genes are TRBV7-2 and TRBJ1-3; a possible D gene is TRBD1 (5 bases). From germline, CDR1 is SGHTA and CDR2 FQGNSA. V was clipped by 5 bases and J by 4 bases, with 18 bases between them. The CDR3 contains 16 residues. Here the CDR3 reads CASSPRSRGRGNTIYF. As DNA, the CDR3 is TGTGCCAGCAGCCCAAGGAGTAGGGGCCGGGGAAACACCATATATTTT.

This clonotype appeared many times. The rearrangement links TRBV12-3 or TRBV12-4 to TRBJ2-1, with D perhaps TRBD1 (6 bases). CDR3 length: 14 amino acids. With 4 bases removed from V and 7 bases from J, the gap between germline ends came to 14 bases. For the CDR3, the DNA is TGTGCCAGCAGTTGGTCAATAGGGGGTAATGAGCAGTTCTTC. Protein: CASSWSIGGNEQFF.

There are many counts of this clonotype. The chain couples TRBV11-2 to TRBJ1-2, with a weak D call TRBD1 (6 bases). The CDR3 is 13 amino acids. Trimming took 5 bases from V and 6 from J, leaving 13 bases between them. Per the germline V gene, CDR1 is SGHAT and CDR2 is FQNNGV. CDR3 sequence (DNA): TGTGCCAGCAGCCTTTGGGACACCGATGGCTACACCTTC. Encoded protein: CASSLWDTDGYTF.

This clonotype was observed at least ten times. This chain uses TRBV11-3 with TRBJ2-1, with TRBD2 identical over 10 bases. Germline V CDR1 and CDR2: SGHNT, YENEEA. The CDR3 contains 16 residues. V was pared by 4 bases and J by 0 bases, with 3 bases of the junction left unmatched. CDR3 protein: CASSYTSGDSYNEQFF. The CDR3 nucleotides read TGTGCCAGCAGCTATACTAGCGGGGACTCCTACAATGAGCAGTTCTTC.